The clone carrying this TCR beta chain was seen ten or more times. The antigen is not known. This entry comes from a study of CD8+CD57+ T cells in acquired aplastic anemia. For the study at large: When averaged, DNA from sorted CD4+ and CD8+ cells came to approximately 3 ug.

TCR beta VDJ and CDR3 profiling used genomic DNA as template. In TCRdb, the reads were re-called with MiXCR into one record per CDR3 protein. The table has approximately 100,000 distinct CDR3 sequences, 55% to 75% seen once. For sequencing, patients were chosen who had shown expansion of CD8+CD57+ cells by flow cytometry. V lost 1 base, J lost 6 bases, and 7 bases lay in between. This CDR3 is built from 13 residues. Overall study results and limits: In CD8+ cells, Simpson's diversity showed no significant difference between patients and controls.

The sample taken for sequencing was sorted CD4+, CD8+, or CD8+CD57+ T cells (not recorded which) from PBMCs. The chain couples TRBV12-3 or TRBV12-4 to TRBJ2-1, with D hard to call. The sequence came from a human donor with aplastic anemia. CDR3 DNA sequence: TGTGCCAGCAGTTTAGGGGTTCTCAATGAGCAGTTCTTC. This translates into CASSLGVLNEQFF.